Below are 3 T cell receptor beta chains sequenced from a single sample in a study of blood T cell repertoires in COVID-19. Method: immunoSEQ multiplex PCR; TCRdb's copy keeps in-frame clones and lacks some. The sample contains tens of thousands of clones, roughly 73% of which appear only once. The specimen sequenced was peripheral blood. The receptors were sampled from a man aged 55 to 70 with acute or convalescent COVID-19.

The CDR3 nucleotides read TGTGCCAGTAGTGTGACAGGGAGCTCCTACGAGCAGTACTTC. Its translation is CASSVTGSSYEQYF. This chain links TRBV19 with TRBJ2-7; 7 bases are a match to TRBD1. CDR3 size: 14 residues. J was trimmed by 0 bases and V by 5 bases; bases with no gene match: 4. The germline V gene has CDR1 LNHDA and CDR2 SQIVND (reference sequence).

This clone was picked up one time. The V call is TRBV7-2, the J call TRBJ1-4; possible D gene TRBD1, 5 bases. The CDR3 totals 15 residues. Germline values: CDR1 SGHTA, CDR2 FQGNSA. V lost 5 bases to trimming and J lost 4 bases, with 14 bases between them. The DNA for the CDR3 is TGTGCCAGCAGCCCTTCAAGACAGTTTAATGAAAAACTGTTTTTT. Translation: CASSPSRQFNEKLFF.

This chain links TRBV2 with TRBJ2-7; 13 bases agree with TRBD2. This CDR3 has 15 residues. J lost 4 bases, V lost 4 bases, and 4 bases had no gene match. Germline-derived CDR1 and CDR2 are SNHLY and FYNNEI. CDR3 region: CASSGRTSGSYEQYF. The CDR3 DNA sequence: TGTGCCAGCAGTGGCCGGACTAGCGGGAGTTACGAGCAGTACTTC. The variable domain in full, completed from reference TRBV2 and TRBJ2-7, reads EPEVTQTPSHQVTQMGQEVILRCVPISNHLYFYWYRQILGQKVEFLVSFYNNEISEKSEIFDDQFSVERPDGSNFTLKIRSTKLEDSAMYFCASSGRTSGSYEQYFGPGTRLTVT.